Listed below are T cell receptor beta chains from one sample, sequenced in a study of blood T cell repertoires in COVID-19. Libraries were prepared by immunoSEQ multiplex PCR; TCRdb keeps only in-frame clonotypes and omits some of them. The repertoire holds about 70,000 clones, with approximately 86% as singletons. Sequenced: peripheral blood. These receptor sequences come from a man aged 40-49 years with COVID-19, enrolled during active disease. The CDR3 runs from the conserved cysteine through the conserved F or W. A D gene is named only where the DNA matches it firmly. Some rows mark clone size as missing; the rest say once, few, many or name a class of expanded clone.

J gene: TRBJ1-3; D gene: TRBD1; V gene: TRBV9; clone size: NA; CDR3 length: 15; CDR3 protein: CASSVEGQDGNTIYF; CDR3 DNA: TGTGCCAGCAGCGTCGAGGGACAGGACGGAAACACCATATATTTT
J gene: TRBJ1-1; D gene: TRBD1; V gene: TRBV19; clone size: NA; CDR3 length: 12; CDR3 protein: CASADRGEVSFF; CDR3 DNA: TGTGCCAGTGCGGACAGGGGGGAGGTAAGCTTCTTT
J gene: TRBJ2-7; D gene: NA; V gene: TRBV9; clone size: NA; CDR3 length: 11; CDR3 protein: CASSAGFEQYF; CDR3 DNA: TGTGCCAGCAGCGCAGGGTTCGAGCAGTACTTC
J gene: TRBJ2-1; D gene: NA; V gene: TRBV5-6; clone size: NA; CDR3 length: 18; CDR3 protein: CASSYGGPLESSYNEQFF; CDR3 DNA: TGTGCCAGCAGCTACGGCGGGCCCCTCGAGAGCTCCTACAATGAGCAGTTCTTC
J gene: TRBJ2-5; D gene: TRBD2; V gene: TRBV10-2; clone size: NA; CDR3 length: 14; CDR3 protein: CASVGAGGQETQYF; CDR3 DNA: TGCGCCAGCGTAGGGGCGGGGGGGCAAGAGACCCAGTACTTC
J gene: TRBJ2-7; D gene: TRBD1; V gene: TRBV27; clone size: NA; CDR3 length: 14; CDR3 protein: CASSLAGGRYEQYF; CDR3 DNA: TGTGCCAGCAGTTTGGCAGGGGGTCGATACGAGCAGTACTTC
J gene: TRBJ2-7; D gene: TRBD2; V gene: TRBV18; clone size: NA; CDR3 length: 15; CDR3 protein: CASSPRDGGSYEQYF; CDR3 DNA: TGTGCCAGCTCACCCCGGGACGGGGGGTCCTACGAGCAGTACTTC
J gene: TRBJ2-1; D gene: TRBD2; V gene: TRBV20-1; clone size: NA; CDR3 length: 15; CDR3 protein: CSASPMRGGYNEQFF; CDR3 DNA: TGCAGTGCTAGTCCCATGCGGGGGGGTTACAATGAGCAGTTCTTC
J gene: TRBJ2-3; D gene: NA; V gene: TRBV30; clone size: NA; CDR3 length: 15; CDR3 protein: CAWSGLAGSTDTQYF; CDR3 DNA: TGTGCCTGGAGTGGTCTGGCGGGGAGCACAGATACGCAGTATTTT
J gene: TRBJ1-5; D gene: NA; V gene: TRBV12-3/TRBV12-4; clone size: NA; CDR3 length: 13; CDR3 protein: CASSLTVNQPQHF; CDR3 DNA: TGTGCCAGCAGTTTGACAGTCAATCAGCCCCAGCATTTT
J gene: TRBJ1-1; D gene: NA; V gene: TRBV11-2; clone size: NA; CDR3 length: 9; CDR3 protein: CASSPGWDW; CDR3 DNA: TGTGCCAGCAGCCCGGGGTGGGATTGG
J gene: TRBJ1-3; D gene: TRBD1; V gene: TRBV19; clone size: NA; CDR3 length: 14; CDR3 protein: CASRRTGSGNTIYF; CDR3 DNA: TGTGCCAGTAGAAGGACAGGCAGCGGAAACACCATATATTTT
J gene: TRBJ1-1; D gene: TRBD1; V gene: TRBV6-1; clone size: NA; CDR3 length: 15; CDR3 protein: CASSEVGRGLPEAFF; CDR3 DNA: TGTGCCAGCAGTGAAGTTGGCAGGGGGCTGCCTGAAGCTTTCTTT
J gene: TRBJ1-4; D gene: NA; V gene: TRBV6-6; clone size: once; CDR3 length: 13; CDR3 protein: CASSYPDSEKLFF; CDR3 DNA: TGTGCCAGCAGTTACCCAGACAGTGAAAAACTGTTTTTT
J gene: TRBJ2-6; D gene: NA; V gene: TRBV14; clone size: NA; CDR3 length: 21; CDR3 protein: CASSQVSGGPYKSSGANVLTF; CDR3 DNA: TGTGCCAGCAGCCAAGTTTCCGGGGGGCCCTATAAAAGCTCTGGGGCCAACGTCCTGACTTTC
J gene: TRBJ2-7; D gene: TRBD1; V gene: TRBV12-5; clone size: NA; CDR3 length: 16; CDR3 protein: CASAPRPGQGPREQYF; CDR3 DNA: TGTGCTAGTGCCCCAAGGCCGGGACAGGGGCCGAGAGAGCAGTACTTC
J gene: TRBJ1-6; D gene: TRBD1; V gene: TRBV3-1/TRBV3-2; clone size: NA; CDR3 length: 16; CDR3 protein: CASSQAGGSYNSPLHF; CDR3 DNA: TGTGCCAGCAGCCAAGCAGGGGGATCCTATAATTCACCCCTCCACTTT
J gene: TRBJ2-2; D gene: NA; V gene: TRBV28; clone size: NA; CDR3 length: 15; CDR3 protein: CASTLGLPNTGELFF; CDR3 DNA: TGTGCCAGCACCCTGGGACTTCCGAACACCGGGGAGCTGTTTTTT
J gene: TRBJ2-1; D gene: NA; V gene: TRBV2; clone size: NA; CDR3 length: 11; CDR3 protein: CASSDRGEQFF; CDR3 DNA: TGTGCCAGCAGTGATAGAGGTGAGCAGTTCTTC
J gene: TRBJ1-6; D gene: TRBD1; V gene: TRBV10-3; clone size: NA; CDR3 length: 14; CDR3 protein: CAIRSGTDDSPLHF; CDR3 DNA: TGTGCCATCAGGTCCGGGACAGATGATTCACCCCTCCACTTT
J gene: TRBJ2-7; D gene: NA; V gene: TRBV5-1; clone size: NA; CDR3 length: 16; CDR3 protein: CASSLRGSPIAYKQYF; CDR3 DNA: TGCGCCAGCAGCTTAAGAGGTAGCCCTATCGCCTACAAGCAGTACTTC
J gene: TRBJ1-2; D gene: NA; V gene: TRBV28; clone size: few; CDR3 length: 12; CDR3 protein: CASRLGGYGYTF; CDR3 DNA: TGTGCCAGCAGACTAGGGGGCTATGGCTACACCTTC
J gene: TRBJ2-2; D gene: NA; V gene: TRBV5-1; clone size: NA; CDR3 length: 15; CDR3 protein: CASSLLRGNAGELFF; CDR3 DNA: TGCGCCAGCAGCTTGTTACGGGGGAACGCCGGGGAGCTGTTTTTT
J gene: TRBJ1-1; D gene: NA; V gene: TRBV6-5; clone size: NA; CDR3 length: 14; CDR3 protein: CASIREGRGTEAFF; CDR3 DNA: TGTGCCAGCATCCGAGAGGGCAGGGGAACTGAAGCTTTCTTT
J gene: TRBJ1-1; D gene: NA; V gene: TRBV18; clone size: NA; CDR3 length: 14; CDR3 protein: CASSPTDVRSEAFF; CDR3 DNA: TGTGCCAGCTCACCGACAGACGTCCGCTCTGAAGCTTTCTTT
J gene: TRBJ2-5; D gene: TRBD2; V gene: TRBV7-3; clone size: NA; CDR3 length: 15; CDR3 protein: CASSQTSGGGETQYF; CDR3 DNA: TGTGCCAGCAGCCAGACTAGCGGGGGAGGCGAGACCCAGTACTTC
J gene: TRBJ2-2; D gene: TRBD2; V gene: TRBV24-1; clone size: NA; CDR3 length: 17; CDR3 protein: CATSDPNIAGEAGELFF; CDR3 DNA: TGTGCCACCAGTGACCCCAATATAGCGGGGGAGGCCGGGGAGCTGTTTTTT
J gene: TRBJ1-6; D gene: NA; V gene: TRBV21-1; clone size: NA; CDR3 length: 16; CDR3 protein: CASSKARTGENSPLHF; CDR3 DNA: TGTGCCAGCAGCAAAGCCAGGACAGGGGAAAATTCACCCCTCCACTTT
J gene: TRBJ1-1; D gene: TRBD1; V gene: TRBV4-2; clone size: NA; CDR3 length: 17; CDR3 protein: CASSQTGTGTLGTEAFF; CDR3 DNA: TGTGCCAGCAGCCAAACCGGGACAGGGACTTTGGGCACTGAAGCTTTCTTT
J gene: TRBJ2-3; D gene: TRBD2; V gene: TRBV5-1; clone size: once; CDR3 length: 20; CDR3 protein: CASSSGVTSGGAGRTDTQYF; CDR3 DNA: TGCGCCAGCAGCTCTGGGGTTACTAGCGGGGGGGCCGGTCGGACAGATACGCAGTATTTT
J gene: TRBJ2-2; D gene: TRBD2; V gene: TRBV7-2; clone size: NA; CDR3 length: 16; CDR3 protein: CASSSQAGGNTGELFF; CDR3 DNA: TGTGCCAGCAGCTCCCAAGCGGGGGGGAACACCGGGGAGCTGTTTTTT
J gene: TRBJ1-6; D gene: NA; V gene: TRBV6-1; clone size: few; CDR3 length: 15; CDR3 protein: CASSEAPPRGSPLHF; CDR3 DNA: TGTGCCAGCAGTGAAGCGCCCCCCCGAGGTTCACCCCTCCACTTT
J gene: TRBJ1-2; D gene: TRBD1; V gene: TRBV28; clone size: NA; CDR3 length: 17; CDR3 protein: CASSPPGQGSVSYGYTF; CDR3 DNA: TGTGCCAGCAGTCCACCGGGACAGGGGTCTGTTAGCTATGGCTACACCTTC
J gene: TRBJ1-5; D gene: TRBD1; V gene: TRBV18; clone size: NA; CDR3 length: 16; CDR3 protein: CASSPRQGNSNQPQHF; CDR3 DNA: TGTGCCAGCTCACCACGACAGGGAAACAGCAATCAGCCCCAGCATTTT
J gene: TRBJ1-1; D gene: TRBD1; V gene: TRBV3-1/TRBV3-2; clone size: NA; CDR3 length: 14; CDR3 protein: CASSHDRQGTEAFF; CDR3 DNA: TGTGCCAGCAGCCACGACCGACAGGGCACTGAAGCTTTCTTT
J gene: TRBJ2-5; D gene: TRBD1; V gene: TRBV6-5; clone size: once; CDR3 length: 14; CDR3 protein: CATLDRGEGETQYF; CDR3 DNA: TGTGCCACCTTAGACAGGGGCGAGGGAGAGACCCAGTACTTC
J gene: TRBJ1-6; D gene: TRBD1; V gene: TRBV19; clone size: NA; CDR3 length: 13; CDR3 protein: CASSPQGASPLHF; CDR3 DNA: TGTGCCAGTAGCCCACAGGGGGCGTCACCCCTCCACTTT
J gene: TRBJ1-4; D gene: NA; V gene: TRBV2; clone size: NA; CDR3 length: 11; CDR3 protein: CASGGAEKLFF; CDR3 DNA: TGTGCCAGCGGGGGCGCTGAAAAACTGTTTTTT
J gene: TRBJ2-3; D gene: NA; V gene: TRBV7-6; clone size: NA; CDR3 length: 17; CDR3 protein: CASSLGPGGTSTDTQYF; CDR3 DNA: TGTGCCAGCAGCTTAGGCCCCGGCGGAACTAGCACAGATACGCAGTATTTT
J gene: TRBJ2-2; D gene: TRBD2; V gene: TRBV19; clone size: NA; CDR3 length: 18; CDR3 protein: CASSLGLAGVIGTGELFF; CDR3 DNA: TGTGCCAGTAGTTTGGGACTAGCGGGGGTAATTGGGACCGGGGAGCTGTTTTTT
J gene: TRBJ2-7; D gene: NA; V gene: TRBV10-3; clone size: once; CDR3 length: 11; CDR3 protein: CAISPQYEQYF; CDR3 DNA: TGTGCCATCAGTCCCCAGTACGAGCAGTACTTC
J gene: TRBJ1-1; D gene: NA; V gene: TRBV29-1; clone size: few; CDR3 length: 13; CDR3 protein: CSVESRGSTEAFF; CDR3 DNA: TGCAGCGTTGAATCCAGGGGTAGCACTGAAGCTTTCTTT
J gene: TRBJ1-2; D gene: NA; V gene: TRBV14; clone size: NA; CDR3 length: 13; CDR3 protein: CASSHRDLYGYTF; CDR3 DNA: TGTGCCAGCAGCCACAGGGATCTCTATGGCTACACCTTC
J gene: TRBJ1-3; D gene: NA; V gene: TRBV5-1; clone size: NA; CDR3 length: 13; CDR3 protein: CASSPGAGNTIYF; CDR3 DNA: TGCGCCAGCAGTCCAGGGGCTGGAAACACCATATATTTT
J gene: TRBJ2-5; D gene: TRBD2; V gene: TRBV10-3; clone size: NA; CDR3 length: 14; CDR3 protein: CAMGERGGQETQYF; CDR3 DNA: TGTGCCATGGGGGAGCGGGGGGGTCAAGAGACCCAGTACTTC
J gene: TRBJ2-5; D gene: TRBD2; V gene: TRBV5-4; clone size: NA; CDR3 length: 17; CDR3 protein: CASSKLGSGGAEETQYF; CDR3 DNA: TGTGCCAGCAGCAAGCTGGGTAGCGGGGGGGCGGAAGAGACCCAGTACTTC